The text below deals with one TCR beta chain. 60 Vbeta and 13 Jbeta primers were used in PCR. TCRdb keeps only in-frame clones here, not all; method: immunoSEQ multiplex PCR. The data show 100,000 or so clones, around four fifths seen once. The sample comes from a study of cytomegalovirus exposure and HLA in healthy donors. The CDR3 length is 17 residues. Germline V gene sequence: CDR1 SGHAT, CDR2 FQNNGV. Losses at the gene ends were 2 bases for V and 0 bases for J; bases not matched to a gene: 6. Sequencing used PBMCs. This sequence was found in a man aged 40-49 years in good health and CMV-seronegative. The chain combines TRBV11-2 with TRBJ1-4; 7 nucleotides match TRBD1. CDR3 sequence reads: CASSLRTGLATNEKLFF. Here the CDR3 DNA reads TGTGCCAGCAGCTTAAGGACAGGATTAGCAACTAATGAAAAACTGTTTTTT. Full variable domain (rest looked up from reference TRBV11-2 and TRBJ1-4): EAGVAQSPRYKIIEKRQSVAFWCNPISGHATLYWYQQILGQGPKLLIQFQNNGVVDDSQLPKDRFSAERLKGVDSTLKIQPAKLEDSAVYLCASSLRTGLATNEKLFFGSGTQLSVL.